This is a list of T cell receptor beta chains from one sample in a study of blood T cell repertoires in COVID-19. The method was immunoSEQ multiplex PCR; TCRdb's version includes in-frame clones alone and lacks a portion of them. Of fewer than 250,000 clones detected, nearly 90% appear once; the ten largest clones hold more than 12%. What was sequenced was PBMCs or T cells enriched from blood (not recorded which). The receptor source for this set is a man aged 25 to 40 who had been exposed to COVID-19. The CDR3 runs from the conserved cysteine through the conserved F or W. A D gene is named only where the DNA matches it firmly. Size is omitted from some rows. Given values are once, few, many or a class for expanded clones.

v_call	d_call	j_call	clone_size	cdr3_aa	cdr3_nt
TRBV6-5	-	TRBJ2-7	-	CASKSYSGEQYF	TGTGCCAGCAAAAGTTATTCGGGGGAGCAGTACTTC
TRBV2	-	TRBJ2-5	-	CASSEALGRGQETQYF	TGTGCCAGCAGTGAAGCGCTTGGTAGGGGACAAGAGACCCAGTACTTC
TRBV24-1	-	TRBJ1-5	-	CATSDLLLVGGSSRQPQHF	TGTGCCACCAGTGATTTGCTACTTGTGGGGGGATCGTCCCGGCAGCCCCAGCATTTT
TRBV3-1/TRBV3-2	-	TRBJ1-5	once	CASSPSGGGGNQPQHF	TGTGCCAGCAGCCCCTCTGGGGGAGGGGGTAATCAGCCCCAGCATTTT
TRBV9	-	TRBJ1-6	few	CASSAQTDNSPLHF	TGTGCCAGCAGCGCCCAGACAGACAATTCACCCCTCCACTTT
TRBV2	-	TRBJ1-1	few	CASSDRGTNTEAFF	TGTGCCAGCAGTGACCGGGGGACGAACACTGAAGCTTTCTTT
TRBV4-3	-	TRBJ2-2	once	CASSQEMGGHNTGELFF	TGCGCCAGCAGCCAAGAAATGGGGGGTCACAACACCGGGGAGCTGTTTTTT
TRBV5-6	-	TRBJ2-7	-	CASSLLGGGVSYEQYF	TGTGCCAGCAGCTTGTTAGGGGGTGGGGTCTCCTACGAGCAGTACTTC
TRBV2	-	TRBJ1-6	-	CASSLAPSPLHF	TGTGCCAGCAGCCTGGCCCCTTCACCCCTCCACTTT
TRBV4-2	TRBD1	TRBJ1-6	-	CASSPTAGTGESPLHF	TGTGCCAGCAGCCCAACCGCCGGGACAGGGGAGTCACCCCTCCACTTT
TRBV19	TRBD2	TRBJ2-3	few	CASSGLAGSTDTQYF	TGTGCCAGTAGCGGACTAGCGGGGAGCACAGATACGCAGTATTTT
TRBV7-9	TRBD1	TRBJ1-2	-	CASSIDRAGYTF	TGTGCCAGCAGCATCGACAGGGCTGGCTACACCTTC
TRBV5-1	TRBD2	TRBJ2-3	-	CASSLRAGGTDTQYF	TGCGCCAGCAGCTTGCGGGCGGGGGGAACAGATACGCAGTATTTT
TRBV5-1	-	TRBJ1-1	-	CASNLQGRSTEAFF	TGCGCCAGCAATTTACAGGGTCGGAGCACTGAAGCTTTCTTT
TRBV6-1	TRBD2	TRBJ2-1	-	CASSDLGGGVRYEQFF	TGTGCCAGCAGTGACCTTGGCGGGGGGGTCAGGTATGAGCAGTTCTTC
TRBV19	-	TRBJ1-2	-	CASSRTDLGLYGYTF	TGTGCCAGTAGCCGGACAGACTTGGGCCTATATGGCTACACCTTC
TRBV7-9	TRBD2	TRBJ2-1	-	CASSLGRTSSYNEQFF	TGTGCCAGCAGCTTAGGTCGGACTAGCTCCTACAATGAGCAGTTCTTC
TRBV19	TRBD1	TRBJ1-5	-	CASSRDRANNQPQHF	TGTGCCAGTAGTAGGGACAGGGCGAATAATCAGCCCCAGCATTTT
TRBV5-1	-	TRBJ2-2	-	CASSPWVGRAGELFF	TGCGCCAGCAGCCCCTGGGTGGGGAGAGCCGGGGAGCTGTTTTTT
TRBV4-1	TRBD2	TRBJ2-5	-	CASSQGPGTSGGTQYF	TGCGCCAGCAGCCAAGGCCCCGGGACTAGTGGAGGGACCCAGTACTTC
TRBV2	TRBD2	TRBJ2-3	-	CASRLAGGTDTQYF	TGTGCCAGCCGCCTAGCGGGGGGCACAGATACGCAGTATTTT
TRBV5-4	-	TRBJ2-3	once	CASSPGVYTQYF	TGTGCCAGCAGCCCGGGGGTATATACGCAGTATTTT
TRBV29-1	-	TRBJ1-1	-	CSVEGVGGILNTEAFF	TGCAGCGTTGAAGGCGTGGGGGGGATCCTGAACACTGAAGCTTTCTTT
TRBV5-1	-	TRBJ1-5	few	CASRLSGDDQPQHF	TGCGCCAGCAGACTTTCAGGGGACGATCAGCCCCAGCATTTT
TRBV19	-	TRBJ2-2	-	CASSPSGPGELFF	TGTGCCAGTAGTCCCTCCGGTCCCGGGGAGCTGTTTTTT
TRBV19	-	TRBJ1-1	once	CASRLVTKNTEAFF	TGTGCCAGTCGCTTAGTCACCAAGAACACTGAAGCTTTCTTT
TRBV7-9	-	TRBJ1-3	-	CASSRNSGNTIYF	TGTGCCAGCTCGCGAAACTCTGGAAACACCATATATTTT
TRBV7-9	TRBD2	TRBJ2-3	-	CASSSSGGKVDTQYF	TGTGCCAGCAGCTCTAGCGGGGGTAAGGTGGATACGCAGTATTTT
TRBV5-3	-	TRBJ1-2	-	CARSLSRAGYGYTF	TGTGCCAGAAGCTTGAGCAGGGCTGGCTATGGCTACACCTTC
TRBV5-4	TRBD1	TRBJ2-7	-	CASWTGQGEQYF	TGTGCCAGCTGGACAGGTCAAGGCGAGCAGTACTTC